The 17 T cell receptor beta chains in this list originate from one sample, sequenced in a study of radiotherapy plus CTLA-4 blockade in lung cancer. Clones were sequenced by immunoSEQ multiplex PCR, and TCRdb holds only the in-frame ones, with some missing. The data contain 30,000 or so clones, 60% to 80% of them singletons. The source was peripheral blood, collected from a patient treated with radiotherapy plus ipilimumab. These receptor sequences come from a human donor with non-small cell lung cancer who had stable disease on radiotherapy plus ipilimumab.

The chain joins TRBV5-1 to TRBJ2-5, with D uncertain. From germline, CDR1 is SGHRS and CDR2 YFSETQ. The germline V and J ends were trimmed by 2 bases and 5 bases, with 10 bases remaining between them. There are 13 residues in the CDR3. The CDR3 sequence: CASSFNSGETQYF. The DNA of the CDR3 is TGCGCCAGCAGCTTCAATTCCGGGGAGACCCAGTACTTC. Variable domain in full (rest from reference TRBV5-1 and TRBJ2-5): KAGVTQTPRYLIKTRGQQVTLSCSPISGHRSVSWYQQTPGQGLQFLFEYFSETQRNKGNFPGRFSGRQFSNSRSEMNVSTLELGDSALYLCASSFNSGETQYFGPGTRLLVL.

Here the CDR3 reads CASSLGQGASSPLHF. The CDR3, as DNA: TGTGCCAGCAGTTTGGGGCAGGGGGCAAGTTCACCCCTCCACTTT. V and J are TRBV28 and TRBJ1-6; TRBD1 aligns across 8 bases. CDR3 length: 15 residues. The germline CDR1 and CDR2 sequences are MDHEN and SYDVKM. V was clipped by 3 bases and J by 9 bases; unmatched bases: 7. The full variable domain, with the rest looked up from reference TRBV28 and TRBJ1-6, is DVKVTQSSRYLVKRTGEKVFLECVQDMDHENMFWYRQDPGLGLRLIYFSYDVKMKEKGDIPEGYSVSREKKERFSLILESASTNQTSMYLCASSLGQGASSPLHFGNGTRLTVT.

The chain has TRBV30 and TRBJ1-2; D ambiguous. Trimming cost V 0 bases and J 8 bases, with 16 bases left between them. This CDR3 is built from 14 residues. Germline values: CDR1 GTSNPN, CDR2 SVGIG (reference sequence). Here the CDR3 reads CAWSVQTAGRGYTF. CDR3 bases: TGTGCCTGGAGTGTACAAACTGCCGGGAGGGGCTACACCTTC.

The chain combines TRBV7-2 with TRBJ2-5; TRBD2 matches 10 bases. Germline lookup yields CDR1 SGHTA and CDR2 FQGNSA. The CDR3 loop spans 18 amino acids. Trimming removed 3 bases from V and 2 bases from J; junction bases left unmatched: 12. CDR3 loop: CASSFSGGSRATQETQYF. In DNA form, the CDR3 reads TGTGCCAGCAGCTTTAGCGGGGGGAGCCGGGCCACACAAGAGACCCAGTACTTC.

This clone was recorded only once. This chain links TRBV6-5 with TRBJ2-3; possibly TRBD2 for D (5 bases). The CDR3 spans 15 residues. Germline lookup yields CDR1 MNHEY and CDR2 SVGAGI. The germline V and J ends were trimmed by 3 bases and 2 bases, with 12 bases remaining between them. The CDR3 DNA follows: TGTGCCAGCAGTTATCGGGCGGGCCTCACAGATACGCAGTATTTT. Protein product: CASSYRAGLTDTQYF.

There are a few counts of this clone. CDR3 protein: CASSDRASYQPQHF. CDR3 bases: TGTGCCAGCAGCGACAGGGCCTCGTATCAGCCCCAGCATTTT. The chain recombines TRBV19 with TRBJ1-5; TRBD1 matches 7 bases. V was pared by 9 bases and J by 5 bases, with 10 bases of the junction left unmatched. The CDR3 is made up of 14 amino acids. Germline loops: CDR1 LNHDA, CDR2 SQIVND (reference sequence).

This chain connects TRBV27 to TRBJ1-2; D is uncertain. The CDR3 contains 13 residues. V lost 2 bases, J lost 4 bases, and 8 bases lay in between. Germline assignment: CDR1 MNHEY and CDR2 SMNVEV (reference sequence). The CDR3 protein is CASSLLGSYGYTF. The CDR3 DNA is TGTGCCAGCAGTTTACTGGGATCCTATGGCTACACCTTC.

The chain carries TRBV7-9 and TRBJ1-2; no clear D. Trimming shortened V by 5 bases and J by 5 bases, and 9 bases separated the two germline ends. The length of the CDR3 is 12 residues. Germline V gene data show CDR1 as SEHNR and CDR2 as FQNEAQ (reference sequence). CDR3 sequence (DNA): TGTGCCAGCAGCCTGACGGAGTATGGCTACACCTTC. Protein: CASSLTEYGYTF.

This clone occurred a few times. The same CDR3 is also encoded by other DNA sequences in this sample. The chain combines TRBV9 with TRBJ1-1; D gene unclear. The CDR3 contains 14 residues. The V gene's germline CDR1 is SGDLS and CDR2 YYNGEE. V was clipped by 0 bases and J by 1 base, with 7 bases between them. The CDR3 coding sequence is TGTGCCAGCAGCGTAGTGCCGGAGAACACTGAAGCTTTCTTT. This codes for CASSVVPENTEAFF. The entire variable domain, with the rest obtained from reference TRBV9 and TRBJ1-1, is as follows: DSGVTQTPKHLITATGQRVTLRCSPRSGDLSVYWYQQSLDQGLQFLIQYYNGEERAKGNILERFSAQQFPDLHSELNLSSLELGDSALYFCASSVVPENTEAFFGQGTRLTVV.

The CDR3 nucleotides are TGTGCCAGCAGTTCCGTAGGACGGGAATACGAGCAGTACGTC. This encodes CASSSVGREYEQYV. V usage is TRBV28 and J usage is TRBJ2-7, with D tentatively TRBD2 (5 bases). This CDR3 has 14 residues. The V and J ends lost 4 bases and 4 bases respectively, with 14 bases between them. CDR1 is MDHEN, CDR2 SYDVKM, per germline.

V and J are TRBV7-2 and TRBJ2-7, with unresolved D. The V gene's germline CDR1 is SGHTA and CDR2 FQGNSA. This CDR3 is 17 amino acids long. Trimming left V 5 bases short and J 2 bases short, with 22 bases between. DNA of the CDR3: TGTGCCAGCAGCCCAGTATCACGGCGCCGGACCCCCTACGAGCAGTACTTC. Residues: CASSPVSRRRTPYEQYF. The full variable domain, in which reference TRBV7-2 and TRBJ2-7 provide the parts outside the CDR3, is GAGVSQSPSNKVTEKGKDVELRCDPISGHTALYWYRQSLGQGLEFLIYFQGNSAPDKSGLPSDRFSAERTGGSVSTLTIQRTQQEDSAVYLCASSPVSRRRTPYEQYFGPGTRLTVT.

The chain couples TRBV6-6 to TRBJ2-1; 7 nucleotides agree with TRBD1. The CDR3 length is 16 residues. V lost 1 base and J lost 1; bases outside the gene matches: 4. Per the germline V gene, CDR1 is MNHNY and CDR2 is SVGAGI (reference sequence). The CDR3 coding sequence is TGTGCCAGCAGTTACTTGGGACAGACTTCCTACAATGAGCAGTTCTTC. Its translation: CASSYLGQTSYNEQFF.

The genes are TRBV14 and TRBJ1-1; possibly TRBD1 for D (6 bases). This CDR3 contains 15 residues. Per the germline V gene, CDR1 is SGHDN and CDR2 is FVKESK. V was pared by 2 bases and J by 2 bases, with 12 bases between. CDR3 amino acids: CASSQRTGLNTEAFF. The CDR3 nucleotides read TGTGCCAGCAGCCAACGCACAGGGCTAAACACTGAAGCTTTCTTT.

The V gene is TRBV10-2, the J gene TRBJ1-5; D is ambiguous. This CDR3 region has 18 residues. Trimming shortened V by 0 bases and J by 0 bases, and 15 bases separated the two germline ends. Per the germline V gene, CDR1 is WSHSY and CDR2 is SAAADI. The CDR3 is CASSESTGTFYSNQPQHF. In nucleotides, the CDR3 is TGCGCCAGCAGTGAGTCGACGGGAACCTTCTATAGCAATCAGCCCCAGCATTTT.

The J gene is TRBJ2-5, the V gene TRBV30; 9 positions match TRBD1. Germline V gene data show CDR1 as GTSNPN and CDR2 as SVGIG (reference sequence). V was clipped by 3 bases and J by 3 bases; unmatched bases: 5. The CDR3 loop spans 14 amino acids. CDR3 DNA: TGTGCCTGGAGAATGACAGGGGGGAAAGAGACCCAGTACTTC. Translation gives CAWRMTGGKETQYF. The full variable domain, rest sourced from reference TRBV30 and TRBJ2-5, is SQTIHQWPATLVQPVGSPLSLECTVEGTSNPNLYWYRQAAGRGLQLLFYSVGIGQISSEVPQNLSASRPQDRQFILSSKKLLLSDSGFYLCAWRMTGGKETQYFGPGTRLLVL.

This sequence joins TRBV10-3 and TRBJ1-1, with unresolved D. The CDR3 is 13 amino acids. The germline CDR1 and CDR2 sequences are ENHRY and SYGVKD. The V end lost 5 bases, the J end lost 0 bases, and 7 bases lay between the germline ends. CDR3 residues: CAISPVLNTEAFF. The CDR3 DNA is TGTGCCATCAGTCCAGTTCTGAACACTGAAGCTTTCTTT.

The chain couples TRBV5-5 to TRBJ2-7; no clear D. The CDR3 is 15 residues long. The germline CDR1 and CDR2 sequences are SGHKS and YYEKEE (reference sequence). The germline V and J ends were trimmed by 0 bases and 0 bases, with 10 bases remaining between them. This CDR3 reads CASSLDVPRSYEQYF. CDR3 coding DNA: TGTGCCAGCAGCTTGGACGTTCCCCGCTCCTACGAGCAGTACTTC.